This is a list of T cell receptor beta chains from one sample in a study of T-cell reconstitution after alpha-beta-depleted transplantation in children. A single record per CDR3 protein comes from TCRdb applying MiXCR to the PCR reads. The repertoire has roughly 160,000 distinct CDR3 sequences, around 10% of them found once; the top ten carry about 13%. The starting material was PBMCs, obtained before TCRalphabeta/CD19-depleted stem cell transplant. The source is a boy under 10 years old with acute myeloid leukemia, due to receive a stem cell transplant. Both conserved end residues are part of each CDR3. The order of the fields is J gene, clone size, D gene, V gene, CDR3 DNA, CDR3 protein. A D gene is named only where the DNA matches it firmly. Size is stated for part of the rows, as once, few or many counts, or as a class when the clone is expanded.

TRBJ1-6 many NA TRBV3-1 TGTGCCAGCAGCCAAGGCTACCTAAATTCACCCCTCCACTTT CASSQGYLNSPLHF
TRBJ1-2 many NA TRBV6-1 TGTGCCAGCAGTGAAATGGGGGGGAGAGGCTACACCTTC CASSEMGGRGYTF
TRBJ2-2 many NA TRBV13 TGTGCCAGCAGCTTACCGGGACTCTACACCGGGGAGCTGTTTTTT CASSLPGLYTGELFF
TRBJ2-1 many TRBD2 TRBV6-4 TGTGCCAGCAGCTCTACCTTGGGAGGGTCAGATGAGCAGTTCTTC CASSSTLGGSDEQFF
TRBJ2-1 many NA TRBV10-3 TGTGCCAGTGATGTCGACATGAACCCCTACAATGAGCAGTTCTTC CASDVDMNPYNEQFF
TRBJ1-1 many NA TRBV18 TGTGCCAGCTCACCAGACTCCGGGACTGAAGCTTTCTTT CASSPDSGTEAFF
TRBJ2-3 many NA TRBV20-1 TGCAGTGCTAGTTTTGGGGGGAGAGATACGCAGTATTTT CSASFGGRDTQYF
TRBJ2-1 many TRBD2 TRBV18 TGTGCCAGCTCACTACTAGCGGGAGAAATTAGCTCCTACAATGAGCAGTTCTTC CASSLLAGEISSYNEQFF
TRBJ2-7 many NA TRBV28 TGTGCCAGCAGTTTACCCGGTTGGAGCTCCTACGAGCAGTACTTC CASSLPGWSSYEQYF
TRBJ2-7 many NA TRBV12-3/TRBV12-4 TGTGCCAGCAGTTTTAGGGGGCGGGGGTCCTACGAGCAGTACTTC CASSFRGRGSYEQYF
TRBJ2-1 many NA TRBV20-1 TGCAGTGCTAGAGTCCCTAGAGGGGGCTCCTACAATGAGCAGTTCTTC CSARVPRGGSYNEQFF
TRBJ1-2 many TRBD1 TRBV20-1 TGCAGTGCTAGGAGAGGACAGGGTCCGTCCTATGGCTACACCTTC CSARRGQGPSYGYTF
TRBJ2-3 many NA TRBV27 TGTGCCAGCAGTCCATTGCAGCCTGACACGCAGTATTTT CASSPLQPDTQYF
TRBJ2-1 many NA TRBV12-3/TRBV12-4 TGTGCCAGCAGTTTGGTGGGGCAACTCAATGAGCAGTTCTTC CASSLVGQLNEQFF
TRBJ1-1 many NA TRBV30 TGTGCCTGGAGTGCTGAGTGGAACACTGAAGCTTTCTTT CAWSAEWNTEAFF
TRBJ2-5 many NA TRBV9 TGTGCCAGCAGCGTGGCAGGTATCACGGAGACCCAGTACTTC CASSVAGITETQYF
TRBJ2-3 many NA TRBV7-7 TGTGCTAGCAGCTTAGACCGGCCCGGTCGGGGCGCAGATACGCAGTATTTT CASSLDRPGRGADTQYF
TRBJ2-4 many NA TRBV3-1 TGTGCCAGCAGCCAAGTATTGGGGACCCAATCCAAAAACATTCAGTACTTC CASSQVLGTQSKNIQYF
TRBJ2-7 many NA TRBV29-1 TGCAGCGAACTACCTACTACGGGACAACCCACCTCTCTCCGGGAGCAGTACTTC CSELPTTGQPTSLREQYF
TRBJ2-3 many NA TRBV20-1 TGCAGTGCTAGAGCGGGGGTTTGGGCGTCAGATACGCAGTATTTT CSARAGVWASDTQYF
TRBJ1-5 many TRBD1 TRBV20-1 TGCAGTGCTACGCCGATGGGACAGATATTAAATCAGCCCCAGCATTTT CSATPMGQILNQPQHF
TRBJ2-4 many TRBD1 TRBV5-1 TGCGCCAGCAGCGAGGGACAGCAACTAGCCAAAAACATTCAGTACTTC CASSEGQQLAKNIQYF
TRBJ2-2 many NA TRBV7-3 TGTGCCAGCAGCCTCGGGGCGGCCAACACCGGGGAGCTGTTTTTT CASSLGAANTGELFF
TRBJ2-5 many TRBD2 TRBV20-1 TGCAGTGCTAGAGCGACTAGCGGGGAAGAGACCCAGTACTTC CSARATSGEETQYF
TRBJ2-7 many NA TRBV20-1 TGCAGTGCTAGAGATAATCCCACCTACGAGCAGTACTTC CSARDNPTYEQYF
TRBJ2-7 many NA TRBV2 TGTGCCAGCAGCGAGGGACTCAGGGTCATCAACGAGCAGTACTTC CASSEGLRVINEQYF
TRBJ1-1 many TRBD1 TRBV4-1 TGCGCCAGCAGCCCCTTACAGGGGGGAAACACTGAAGCTTTCTTT CASSPLQGGNTEAFF
TRBJ2-2 NA TRBD1 TRBV27 TGTGCCAGCAGTCTAAACCCGGACAGGAGTATCACCGGGGAGCTGTTTTTT CASSLNPDRSITGELFF
TRBJ1-4 many NA TRBV25-1 TGTGCCAGCAGTGAAATAGAGCCTAATGAAAAACTGTTTTTT CASSEIEPNEKLFF
TRBJ2-1 many NA TRBV12-3/TRBV12-4 TGTGCCAGCAGTTTAACTAGGGAGCAGTTCTTC CASSLTREQFF
TRBJ1-2 many NA TRBV5-5 TGTGCCAGCAGCTTGGTAGGGTCGGATGGCTACACCTTC CASSLVGSDGYTF
TRBJ2-3 many TRBD2 TRBV6-2/TRBV6-3 TGTGCCAGCACCGGACTAGCGGGAAGCACAGATACGCAGTATTTT CASTGLAGSTDTQYF
TRBJ2-1 NA TRBD1 TRBV5-1 TGCGCCAGCACCTTGGTGGGTCAGGGGGCATATGAGCAGTTCTTC CASTLVGQGAYEQFF
TRBJ2-5 NA TRBD1 TRBV6-5 TGTGCCAGCAGTTACTCGACAGGGAACCAAGAGACCCAGTACTTC CASSYSTGNQETQYF
TRBJ2-5 many NA TRBV21-1 TGTGCCAGCAGCAAAGGCAGGGGTGGCGAAGAGACCCAGTACTTC CASSKGRGGEETQYF
TRBJ1-2 many TRBD1 TRBV11-2 TGTGCCAGCAGCACCCGACAGGGCCTTCATGGTGGCTACACCTTC CASSTRQGLHGGYTF
TRBJ1-5 NA TRBD1 TRBV7-8 TGTGCCAGCAGCTCCTGGGGGGGGACAGCAAGCAATCAGCCCCAGCATTTT CASSSWGGTASNQPQHF
TRBJ2-1 many TRBD2 TRBV4-1 TGCGCCAGCAGCCAAGATTCCGGCGGGCGGGGGGTTAGGGCTGAGCAGTTCTTC CASSQDSGGRGVRAEQFF
TRBJ1-5 many NA TRBV20-1 TGCAGTGCTACCGTTCAGGGAGCGAAAAATCAGCCCCAGCATTTT CSATVQGAKNQPQHF
TRBJ2-3 many TRBD2 TRBV5-1 TGCGCCAGCAGCGGACTAGCGGGCACAGATACGCAGTATTTT CASSGLAGTDTQYF
TRBJ1-2 many NA TRBV28 TGTGCCAGCAGTTTAACTAACTATGGCTACACCTTC CASSLTNYGYTF
TRBJ1-1 many TRBD1 TRBV12-3/TRBV12-4 TGTGCCAGCAGTTACTGGACAGGGAACACTGAAGCTTTCTTT CASSYWTGNTEAFF
TRBJ1-4 many NA TRBV7-9 TGTGCCAGTACCAGGGAAAATGAAAAACTGTTTTTT CASTRENEKLFF
TRBJ2-5 NA NA TRBV11-2 TGTGCCAGCAGCTTAGAAGTGTCTCCTCAAGAGACCCAGTACTTC CASSLEVSPQETQYF